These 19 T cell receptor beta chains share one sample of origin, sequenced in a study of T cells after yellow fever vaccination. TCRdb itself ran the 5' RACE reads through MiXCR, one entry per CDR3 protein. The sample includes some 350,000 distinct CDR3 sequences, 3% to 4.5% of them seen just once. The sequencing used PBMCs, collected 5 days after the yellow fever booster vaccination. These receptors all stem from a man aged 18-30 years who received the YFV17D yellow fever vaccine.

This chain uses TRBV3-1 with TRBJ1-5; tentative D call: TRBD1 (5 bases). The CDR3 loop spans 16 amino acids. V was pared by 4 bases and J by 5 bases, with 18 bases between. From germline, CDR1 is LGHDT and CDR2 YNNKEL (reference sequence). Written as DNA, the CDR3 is TGTGCCAGCAGCCTAACCACGGGCGGGGGGGATCAGCCCCAGCATTTT. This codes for CASSLTTGGGDQPQHF.

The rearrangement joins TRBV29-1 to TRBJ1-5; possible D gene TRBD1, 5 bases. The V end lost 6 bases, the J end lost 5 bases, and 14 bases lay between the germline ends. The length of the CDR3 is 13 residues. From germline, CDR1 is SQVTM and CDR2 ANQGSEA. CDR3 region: CSVSSGPDQPQHF. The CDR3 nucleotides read TGCAGCGTCTCTTCAGGGCCCGATCAGCCCCAGCATTTT. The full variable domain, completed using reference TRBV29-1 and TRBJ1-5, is SAVISQKPSRDICQRGTSLTIQCQVDSQVTMMFWYRQQPGQSLTLIATANQGSEATYESGFVIDKFPISRPNLTFSTLTVSNMSPEDSSIYLCSVSSGPDQPQHFGDGTRLSIL.

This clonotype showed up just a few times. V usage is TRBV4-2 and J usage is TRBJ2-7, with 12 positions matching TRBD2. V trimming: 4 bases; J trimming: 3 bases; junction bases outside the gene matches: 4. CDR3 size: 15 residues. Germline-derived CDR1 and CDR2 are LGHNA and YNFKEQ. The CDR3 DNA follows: TGTGCCAGCAGCCCAACTAGCGGGGGGCTCTACGAGCAGTACGTC. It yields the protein CASSPTSGGLYEQYV.

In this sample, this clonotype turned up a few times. CDR3 bases: TGTGCCAGCAGCTATGGACAGATTAAAGAGACCCAGTACTTC. This gives the protein CASSYGQIKETQYF. This chain uses TRBV7-9 with TRBJ2-5, with D possibly being TRBD1 (6 bases). From germline, CDR1 is SEHNR and CDR2 FQNEAQ (reference sequence). V lost 4 bases to trimming and J lost 3 bases, with 12 bases between them. The CDR3 covers 14 residues.

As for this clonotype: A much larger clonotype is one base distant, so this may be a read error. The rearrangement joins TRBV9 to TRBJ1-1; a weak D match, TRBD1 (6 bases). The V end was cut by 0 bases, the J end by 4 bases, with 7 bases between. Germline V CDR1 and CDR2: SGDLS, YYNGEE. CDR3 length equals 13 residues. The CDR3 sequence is CASSVGGATEAFF. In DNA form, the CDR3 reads TGTGCCAGCAGCGTAGGGGGGGCCACTGAAGCTTTCTTT.

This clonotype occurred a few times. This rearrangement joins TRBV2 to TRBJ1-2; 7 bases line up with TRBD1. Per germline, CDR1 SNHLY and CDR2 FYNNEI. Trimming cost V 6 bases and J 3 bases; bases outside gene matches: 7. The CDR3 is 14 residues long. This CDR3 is CASRGDSQYYGYTF. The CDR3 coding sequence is TGTGCCAGCAGGGGGGACAGTCAGTACTATGGCTACACCTTC.

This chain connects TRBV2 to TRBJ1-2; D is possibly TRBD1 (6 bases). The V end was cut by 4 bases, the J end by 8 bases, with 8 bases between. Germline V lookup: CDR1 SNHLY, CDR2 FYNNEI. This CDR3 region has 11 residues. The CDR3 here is CASSVGGGYTF. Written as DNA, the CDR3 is TGTGCCAGCAGTGTAGGGGGAGGCTACACCTTC. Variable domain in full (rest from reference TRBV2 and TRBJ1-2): EPEVTQTPSHQVTQMGQEVILRCVPISNHLYFYWYRQILGQKVEFLVSFYNNEISEKSEIFDDQFSVERPDGSNFTLKIRSTKLEDSAMYFCASSVGGGYTFGSGTRLTVV.

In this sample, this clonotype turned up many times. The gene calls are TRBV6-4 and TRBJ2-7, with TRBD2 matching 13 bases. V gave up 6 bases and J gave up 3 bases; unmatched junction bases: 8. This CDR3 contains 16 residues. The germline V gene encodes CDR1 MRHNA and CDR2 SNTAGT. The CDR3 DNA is TGTGCCAGCAGAAGCAAACTAGCGGGGGGGGTCTACGAGCAGTACTTC. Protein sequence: CASRSKLAGGVYEQYF.

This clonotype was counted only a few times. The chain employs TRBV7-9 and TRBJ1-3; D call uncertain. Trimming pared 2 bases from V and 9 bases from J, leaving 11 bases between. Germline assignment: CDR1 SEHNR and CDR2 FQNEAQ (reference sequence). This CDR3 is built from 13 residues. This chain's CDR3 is CASSLRGLITIYF. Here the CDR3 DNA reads TGTGCCAGCAGCTTACGAGGGTTAATCACCATATATTTT.

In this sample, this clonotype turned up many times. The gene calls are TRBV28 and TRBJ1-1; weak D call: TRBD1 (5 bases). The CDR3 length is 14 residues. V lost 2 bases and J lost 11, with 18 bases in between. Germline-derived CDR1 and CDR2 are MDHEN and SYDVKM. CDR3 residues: CASSLGAGQSEAFF. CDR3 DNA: TGTGCCAGCAGTTTAGGTGCGGGGCAGTCCGAGGCTTTCTTT.

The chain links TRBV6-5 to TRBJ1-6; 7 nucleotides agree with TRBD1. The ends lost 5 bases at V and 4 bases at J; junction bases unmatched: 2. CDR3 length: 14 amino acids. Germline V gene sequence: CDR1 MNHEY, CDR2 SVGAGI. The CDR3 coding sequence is TGTGCCAGCAGTACAGGGGCATATAATTCACCCCTCCACTTT. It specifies CASSTGAYNSPLHF.

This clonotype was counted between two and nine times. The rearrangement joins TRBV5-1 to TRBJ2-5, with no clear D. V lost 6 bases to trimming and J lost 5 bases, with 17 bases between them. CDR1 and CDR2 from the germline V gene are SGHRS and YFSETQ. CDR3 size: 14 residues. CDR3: CASNRGTLMETQYF. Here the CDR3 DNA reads TGCGCCAGCAACCGTGGTACCCTGATGGAGACCCAGTACTTC. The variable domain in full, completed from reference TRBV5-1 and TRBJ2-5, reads KAGVTQTPRYLIKTRGQQVTLSCSPISGHRSVSWYQQTPGQGLQFLFEYFSETQRNKGNFPGRFSGRQFSNSRSEMNVSTLELGDSALYLCASNRGTLMETQYFGPGTRLLVL.

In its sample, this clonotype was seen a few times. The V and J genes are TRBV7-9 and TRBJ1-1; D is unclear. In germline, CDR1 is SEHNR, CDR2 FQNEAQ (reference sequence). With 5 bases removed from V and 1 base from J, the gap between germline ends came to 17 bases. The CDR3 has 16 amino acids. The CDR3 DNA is TGTGCCAGCAGCCTCATTATTTCAAGTGAGAACACTGAAGCTTTCTTT. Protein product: CASSLIISSENTEAFF.

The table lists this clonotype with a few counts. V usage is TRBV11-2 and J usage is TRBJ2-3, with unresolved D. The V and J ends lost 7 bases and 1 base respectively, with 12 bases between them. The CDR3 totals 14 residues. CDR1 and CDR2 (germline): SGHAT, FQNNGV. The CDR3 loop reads CASTVGSRTDTQYF. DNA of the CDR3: TGTGCCAGCACCGTAGGTTCACGCACAGATACGCAGTATTTT.

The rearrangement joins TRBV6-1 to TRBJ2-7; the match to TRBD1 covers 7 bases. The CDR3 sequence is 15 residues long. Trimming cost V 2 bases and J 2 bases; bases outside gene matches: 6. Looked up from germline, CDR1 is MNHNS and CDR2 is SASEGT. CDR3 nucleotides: TGTGCCAGCAGTGAAACGGGACAGAGTACCTACGAGCAGTACGTC. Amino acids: CASSETGQSTYEQYV.

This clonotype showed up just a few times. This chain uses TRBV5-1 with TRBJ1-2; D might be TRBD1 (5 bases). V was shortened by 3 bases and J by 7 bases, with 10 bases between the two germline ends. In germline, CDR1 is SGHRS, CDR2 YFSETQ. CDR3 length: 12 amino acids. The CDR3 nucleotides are TGCGCCAGCAGCTGGGACGGGACTGGCTACACCTTC. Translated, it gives CASSWDGTGYTF.

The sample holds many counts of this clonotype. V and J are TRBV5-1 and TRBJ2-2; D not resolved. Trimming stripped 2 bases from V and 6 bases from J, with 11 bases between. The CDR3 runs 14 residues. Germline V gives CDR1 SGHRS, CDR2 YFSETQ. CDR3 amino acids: CASSFTTESGELFF. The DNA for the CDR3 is TGCGCCAGCAGCTTCACCACAGAGTCCGGGGAGCTGTTTTTT.

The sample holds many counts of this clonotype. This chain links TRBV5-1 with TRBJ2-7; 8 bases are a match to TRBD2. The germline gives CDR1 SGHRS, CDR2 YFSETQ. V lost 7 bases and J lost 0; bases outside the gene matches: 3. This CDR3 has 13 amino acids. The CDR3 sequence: CASLGTSSYEQYF. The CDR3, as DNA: TGCGCCAGCCTCGGGACTAGCTCCTACGAGCAGTACTTC.

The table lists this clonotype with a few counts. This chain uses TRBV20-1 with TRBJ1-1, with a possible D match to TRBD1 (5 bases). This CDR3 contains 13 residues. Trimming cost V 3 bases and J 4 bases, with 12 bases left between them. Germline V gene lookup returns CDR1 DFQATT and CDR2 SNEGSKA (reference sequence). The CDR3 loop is CSASRAGLTEAFF. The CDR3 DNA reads TGCAGTGCTAGCAGGGCGGGACTCACTGAAGCTTTCTTT.